The clone carrying this TCR beta chain was counted many times. Its antigen is as yet unknown. For Graves' hyperthyroidism to be stable, ophthalmopathy could not progress within 18 months. Patients having uncontrolled infection, another autoimmune disease, pregnancy or lactation were not included. For the diagnoses, clinical symptoms, serum thyroxine and TRAb, thyroid ultrasound and orbital computed tomography were used. This entry belongs to a study of T cells in Graves' hyperthyroidism and ophthalmopathy. General study results and limits: Model output signaled ophthalmopathy a median 6.5 months ahead of onset.

Template material for amplifying TCR beta CDR3 regions consisted of RNA transcripts. Initially, a first-round RT-PCR of the TCR CDR3 employed the HTBI primer set. MiXCR, applied by TCRdb to the multiplex PCR reads, yields one record per CDR3 protein. The sample carries some 690,000 distinct CDR3 sequences, 15% to 20% recorded once. CDR3 length: 14 amino acids. Germline V CDR1 and CDR2: MNHEY, SVGEGT. The V end was cut by 5 bases, the J end by 4 bases, with 14 bases between. Input material: blood. The sequence was collected from a man aged 50 or older with Graves' hyperthyroidism. The chain is built from TRBV6-2 or TRBV6-3 and TRBJ1-1; D is uncertain. The CDR3 nucleotides are TGTGCCAGCAGTCCGGTCGGGTTCGGCACTGAAGCTTTCTTT. As protein: CASSPVGFGTEAFF.